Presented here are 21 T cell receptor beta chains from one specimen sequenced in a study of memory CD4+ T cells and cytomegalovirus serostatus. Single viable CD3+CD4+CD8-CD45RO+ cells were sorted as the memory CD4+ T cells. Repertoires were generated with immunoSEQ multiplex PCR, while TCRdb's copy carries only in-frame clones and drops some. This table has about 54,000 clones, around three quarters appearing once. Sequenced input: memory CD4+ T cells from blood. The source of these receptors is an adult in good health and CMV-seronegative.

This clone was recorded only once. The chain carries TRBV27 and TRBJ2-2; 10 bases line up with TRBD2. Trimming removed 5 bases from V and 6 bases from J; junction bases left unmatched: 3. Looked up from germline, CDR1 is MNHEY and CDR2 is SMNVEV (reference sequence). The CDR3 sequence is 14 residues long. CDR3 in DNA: TGTGCCAGCAGTAGCGGGAGGGCCGCCGGGGAGCTGTTTTTT. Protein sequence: CASSSGRAAGELFF.

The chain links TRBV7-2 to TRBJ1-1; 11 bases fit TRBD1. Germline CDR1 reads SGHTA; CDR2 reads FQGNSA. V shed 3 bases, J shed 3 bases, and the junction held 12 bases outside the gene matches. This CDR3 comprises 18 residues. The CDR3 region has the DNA TGTGCCAGCAGCTTTAGATTCAGGGACAGGGGGGCCCACACTGAAGCTTTCTTT. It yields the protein CASSFRFRDRGAHTEAFF. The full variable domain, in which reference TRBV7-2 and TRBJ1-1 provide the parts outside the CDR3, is GAGVSQSPSNKVTEKGKDVELRCDPISGHTALYWYRQSLGQGLEFLIYFQGNSAPDKSGLPSDRFSAERTGGSVSTLTIQRTQQEDSAVYLCASSFRFRDRGAHTEAFFGQGTRLTVV.

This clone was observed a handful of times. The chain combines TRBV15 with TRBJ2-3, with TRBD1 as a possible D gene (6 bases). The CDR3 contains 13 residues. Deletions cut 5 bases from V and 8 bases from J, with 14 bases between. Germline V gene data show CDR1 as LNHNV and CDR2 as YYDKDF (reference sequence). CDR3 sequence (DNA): TGTGCCACCAGCGGGGGATCAGGGGCTACGCAGTATTTT. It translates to CATSGGSGATQYF.

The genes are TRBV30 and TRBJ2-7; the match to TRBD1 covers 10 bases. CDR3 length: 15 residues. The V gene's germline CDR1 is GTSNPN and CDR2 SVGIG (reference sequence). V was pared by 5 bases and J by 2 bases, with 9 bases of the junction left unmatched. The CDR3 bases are TGTGCCTGGGGGCCGGGACAGGGGATTCCCTACGAGCAGTACTTC. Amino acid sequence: CAWGPGQGIPYEQYF.

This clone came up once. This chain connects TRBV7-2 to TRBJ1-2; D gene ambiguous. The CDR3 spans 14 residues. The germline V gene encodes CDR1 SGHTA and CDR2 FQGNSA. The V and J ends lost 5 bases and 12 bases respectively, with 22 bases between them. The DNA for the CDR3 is TGTGCCAGCAGCCCATCTAACGCCGGGTCGAGGAACACCTTC. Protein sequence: CASSPSNAGSRNTF.

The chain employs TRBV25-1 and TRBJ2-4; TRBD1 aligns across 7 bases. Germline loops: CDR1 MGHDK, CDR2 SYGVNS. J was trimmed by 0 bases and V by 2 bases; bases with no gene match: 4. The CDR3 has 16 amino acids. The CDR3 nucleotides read TGTGCCAGCAGTGAACACCAGGGGGTAGCCAAAAACATTCAGTACTTC. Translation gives CASSEHQGVAKNIQYF.

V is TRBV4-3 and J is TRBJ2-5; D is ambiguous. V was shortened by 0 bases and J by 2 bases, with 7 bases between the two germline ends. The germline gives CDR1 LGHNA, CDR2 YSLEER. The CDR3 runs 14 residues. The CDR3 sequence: CASSQDNTQETQYF. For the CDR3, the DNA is TGCGCCAGCAGCCAAGATAACACGCAAGAGACCCAGTACTTC.

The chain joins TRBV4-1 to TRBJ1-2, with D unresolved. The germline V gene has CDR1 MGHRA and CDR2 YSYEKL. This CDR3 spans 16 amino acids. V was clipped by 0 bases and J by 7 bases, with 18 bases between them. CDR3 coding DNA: TGCGCCAGCAGCCAAGATGGAACAGTCCCTTCCCGTGGCTACACCTTC. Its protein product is CASSQDGTVPSRGYTF.

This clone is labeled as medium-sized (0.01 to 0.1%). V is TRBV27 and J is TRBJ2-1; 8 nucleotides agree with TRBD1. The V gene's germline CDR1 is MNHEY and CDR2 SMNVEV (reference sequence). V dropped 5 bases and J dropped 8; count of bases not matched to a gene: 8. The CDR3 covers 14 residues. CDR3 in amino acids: CASSLDRVYDEQFF. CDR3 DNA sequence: TGTGCCAGCAGTCTGGACAGGGTATACGATGAGCAGTTCTTC.

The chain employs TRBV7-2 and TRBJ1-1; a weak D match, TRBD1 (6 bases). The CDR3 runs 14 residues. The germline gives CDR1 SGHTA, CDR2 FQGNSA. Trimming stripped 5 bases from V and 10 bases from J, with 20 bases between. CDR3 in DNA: TGTGCCAGCAGCCCCCTGGCAGGGGAGGGTCGAGCTTTCTTT. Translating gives CASSPLAGEGRAFF.

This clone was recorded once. Here the CDR3 DNA reads TGTGCCAGCAGCGTCCGCGCCAGTCAAGAGACCCAGTACTTC. It codes for CASSVRASQETQYF. V usage is TRBV11-1 and J usage is TRBJ2-5; D is ambiguous. This CDR3 spans 14 amino acids. Trimming took 5 bases from V and 2 from J, leaving 12 bases between them. Germline lookup yields CDR1 SGHAT and CDR2 FQDESV (reference sequence). Filled out from reference TRBV11-1 and TRBJ2-5, the complete variable domain reads EAEVAQSPRYKITEKSQAVAFWCDPISGHATLYWYRQILGQGPELLVQFQDESVVDDSQLPKDRFSAERLKGVDSTLKIQPAELGDSAMYLCASSVRASQETQYFGPGTRLLVL.

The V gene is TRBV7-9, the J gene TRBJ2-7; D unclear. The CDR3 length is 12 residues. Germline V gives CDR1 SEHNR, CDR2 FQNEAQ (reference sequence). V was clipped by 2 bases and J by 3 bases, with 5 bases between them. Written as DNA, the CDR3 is TGTGCCAGCAGCTTAAGGAGCTACGAGCAGTACTTC. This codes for CASSLRSYEQYF.

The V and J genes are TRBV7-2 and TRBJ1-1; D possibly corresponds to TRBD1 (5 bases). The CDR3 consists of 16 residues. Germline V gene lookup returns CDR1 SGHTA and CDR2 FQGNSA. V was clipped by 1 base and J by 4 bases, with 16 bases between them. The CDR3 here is CASSLEAGTLTTEAFF. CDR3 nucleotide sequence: TGTGCCAGCAGCTTAGAGGCGGGGACTCTCACCACTGAAGCTTTCTTT.

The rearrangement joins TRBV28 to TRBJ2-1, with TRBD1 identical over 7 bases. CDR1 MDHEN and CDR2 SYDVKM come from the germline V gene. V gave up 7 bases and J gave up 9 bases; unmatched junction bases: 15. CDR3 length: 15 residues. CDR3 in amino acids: CASTPRGQLRVEQFF. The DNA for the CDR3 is TGTGCCAGCACCCCTCGGGGACAGCTACGGGTTGAGCAGTTCTTC.

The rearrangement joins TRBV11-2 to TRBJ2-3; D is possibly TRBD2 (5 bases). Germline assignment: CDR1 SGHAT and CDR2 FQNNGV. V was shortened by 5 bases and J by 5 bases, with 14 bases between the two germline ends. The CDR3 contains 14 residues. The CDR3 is CASSQRAGEDTQYF. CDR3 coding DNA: TGTGCCAGCAGCCAACGGGCCGGGGAAGATACGCAGTATTTT.

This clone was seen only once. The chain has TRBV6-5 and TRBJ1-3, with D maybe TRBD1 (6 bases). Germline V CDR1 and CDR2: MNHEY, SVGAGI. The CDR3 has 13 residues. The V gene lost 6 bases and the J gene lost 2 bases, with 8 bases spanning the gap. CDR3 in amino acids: CASRRTAGNTIYF. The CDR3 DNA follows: TGTGCCAGCAGGAGGACAGCTGGAAACACCATATATTTT.

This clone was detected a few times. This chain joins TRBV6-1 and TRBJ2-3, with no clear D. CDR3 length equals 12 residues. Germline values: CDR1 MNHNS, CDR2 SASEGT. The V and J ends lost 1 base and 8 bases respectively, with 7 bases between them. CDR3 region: CASSEVESTQYF. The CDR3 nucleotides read TGTGCCAGCAGTGAAGTGGAGTCTACGCAGTATTTT.

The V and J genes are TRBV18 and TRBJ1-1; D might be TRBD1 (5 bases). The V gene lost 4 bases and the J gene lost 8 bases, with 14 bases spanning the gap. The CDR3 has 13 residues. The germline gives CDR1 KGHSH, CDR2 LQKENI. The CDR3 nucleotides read TGTGCCAGCTCACTAGTGTTCAGGGAAGAAGCTTTCTTT. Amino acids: CASSLVFREEAFF.

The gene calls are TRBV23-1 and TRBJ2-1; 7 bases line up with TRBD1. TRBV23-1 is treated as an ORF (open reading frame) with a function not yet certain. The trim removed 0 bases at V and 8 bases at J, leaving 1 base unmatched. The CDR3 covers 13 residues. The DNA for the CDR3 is TGCGCCAGCAGTCAATCAGGGGGCTATGAGCAGTTCTTC. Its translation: CASSQSGGYEQFF.

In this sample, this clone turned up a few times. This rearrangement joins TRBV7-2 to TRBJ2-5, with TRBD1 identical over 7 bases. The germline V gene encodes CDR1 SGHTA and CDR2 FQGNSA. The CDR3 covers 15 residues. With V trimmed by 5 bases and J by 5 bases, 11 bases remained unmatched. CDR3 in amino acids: CASSAQRQGPETQYF. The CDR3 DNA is TGTGCCAGCAGCGCCCAAAGACAGGGTCCTGAGACCCAGTACTTC.

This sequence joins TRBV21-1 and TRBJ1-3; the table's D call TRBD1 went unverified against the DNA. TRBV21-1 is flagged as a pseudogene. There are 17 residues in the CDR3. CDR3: CASSKTPGHLSGNTIYF. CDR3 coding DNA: TGTGCCAGCAGCAAAACACCCGGACATCTATCTGGAAACACCATATATTTT.